This record covers a single T cell receptor (beta chain). No antigen is known for it. The data were taken from a study of persistence of HIV-infected CD4 T cells. Study-level information: Multiple blood draws of up to roughly 200 mL, except a couple of donors with single leukapheresis. Study results and limitations: Antigen-responding cells were enriched for degenerate expanded CDR3beta sequences.

The libraries were made with immunoSEQ version 4 in survey mode. Sequenced by immunoSEQ multiplex PCR; TCRdb stores in-frame clones only, minus some. The sample has 38,000 or so clones, under 90% seen once; the top ten hold more than 4.5%. Overlapping HIV-1 Gag 15-mer peptides at approximately 0.96 ug per peptide per mL were used. Sorted nonresponding memory CD4+ T cells were CD40L-negative, CD69-negative, CD45RO-high. V lost 5 bases and J lost 5, with 15 bases in between. Germline V gives CDR1 SGHTA, CDR2 FQGNSA. This CDR3 spans 15 amino acids. The source of this sequence is an adult with HIV. The donor label of this sample is uncertain. The chain recombines TRBV7-2 with TRBJ1-4; a weak D match, TRBD1 (6 bases). This material consisted of cultured CD4+ T cells from PBMCs, taken from a patient who received antiretroviral therapy. The chain's CDR3 is CASSRTGHKNEKLFF. The CDR3 DNA reads as TGTGCCAGCAGCCGGACGGGACACAAAAATGAAAAACTGTTTTTT.